Below, 17 T cell receptor beta chains from the same sample are listed, as sequenced in a study of shared T cell receptors in the human thymus. Repertoires were generated with immunoSEQ multiplex PCR, while TCRdb's copy carries only in-frame clones and drops some. This table holds about 660,000 clones, around 89% found once. The same data also went into a second study, on human thymus T cells.

The specimen was thymocytes. Receptors originate from a boy under three years old with a congenital heart defect.

CDR3 bases: TGTGCCAGCTCACCGAGCGGGAGGGGTAGCACAGATACGCAGTATTTT. Encoded protein: CASSPSGRGSTDTQYF. The chain has TRBV18 and TRBJ2-3, with TRBD2 matching 10 bases. The CDR3 consists of 16 residues. Germline assignment: CDR1 KGHSH and CDR2 LQKENI. V lost 3 bases to trimming and J lost 0 bases; unmatched junction nucleotides: 3.

The chain employs TRBV7-9 and TRBJ1-4; maybe TRBD1 (6 bases). The V and J ends lost 5 bases and 4 bases respectively, with 14 bases between them. The CDR3 has 15 residues. Germline V gene data show CDR1 as SEHNR and CDR2 as FQNEAQ (reference sequence). The CDR3 protein is CASSEAGQHNEKLFF. In DNA, the CDR3 is TGTGCCAGCAGCGAAGCCGGACAGCATAATGAAAAACTGTTTTTT.

V gene TRBV5-4 combines with J gene TRBJ1-3; 7 bases agree with TRBD1. Germline-derived CDR1 and CDR2 are SGHNT and YYREEE (reference sequence). This CDR3 is 15 amino acids long. Trimming removed 4 bases from V and 4 bases from J; junction bases left unmatched: 8. The CDR3 bases are TGTGCCAGCAGCCGACCCGGGACAGTGGGAAACACCATATATTTT. Translation: CASSRPGTVGNTIYF.

CDR3 loop: CASSPPSGASGANVLTF. As DNA, the CDR3 is TGTGCCAGCTCACCCCCTAGCGGAGCATCTGGGGCCAACGTCCTGACTTTC. The rearrangement joins TRBV18 to TRBJ2-6; 7 bases map to TRBD2. The CDR3 has 17 residues. After removal of 3 bases from V and 1 base from J, the junction contained 6 bases not matched to a gene. Germline lookup yields CDR1 KGHSH and CDR2 LQKENI.

The chain couples TRBV5-1 to TRBJ2-2; TRBD2 is a possible D gene (6 bases). This CDR3 is 16 amino acids long. CDR1 SGHRS and CDR2 YFSETQ come from the germline V gene. V lost 0 bases, J lost 4 bases, and 13 bases lay in between. As DNA, the CDR3 is TGCGCCAGCAGCTTGGTGGACTATCACCCCACCGGGGAGCTGTTTTTT. Its protein product is CASSLVDYHPTGELFF.

The chain recombines TRBV27 with TRBJ2-3; D perhaps matches TRBD2 (6 bases). The CDR3 is made up of 16 amino acids. Germline assignment: CDR1 MNHEY and CDR2 SMNVEV (reference sequence). V was shortened by 3 bases and J by 0 bases, with 13 bases between the two germline ends. The CDR3 is CASSLWRDTSTDTQYF. Here the CDR3 DNA reads TGTGCCAGCAGTTTGTGGCGGGATACTAGCACAGATACGCAGTATTTT.

V is TRBV6-1 and J is TRBJ2-7; the D gene is possibly TRBD2 (6 bases). The CDR3 spans 17 residues. The V gene's germline CDR1 is MNHNS and CDR2 SASEGT. The V and J ends lost 0 bases and 4 bases respectively, with 19 bases between them. For the CDR3, the DNA is TGTGCCAGCAGTGAAGCGCGGGAAGGGCCGTCTGTGTACGAGCAGTACTTC. Translation: CASSEAREGPSVYEQYF.

This chain joins TRBV27 and TRBJ1-5, with TRBD1 matching 9 bases. From germline, CDR1 is MNHEY and CDR2 SMNVEV (reference sequence). The J segment lost 7 bases and the V segment lost 6 bases, leaving 7 bases of the junction unmatched. The CDR3 contains 14 residues. The CDR3 DNA is TGTGCCAGCAGCCCGGACAGGGGCCAACAGCCCCAGCATTTT. Its translation is CASSPDRGQQPQHF.

V is TRBV4-1 and J is TRBJ2-7; TRBD2 matches at 7 bases. The CDR3 is made up of 15 amino acids. Germline trimming cut 2 bases from V and 2 bases from J; bases unmatched to any gene: 6. The germline V gene has CDR1 MGHRA and CDR2 YSYEKL. This CDR3 is CASSQWLGGPYEQYF. CDR3 sequence (DNA): TGCGCCAGCAGCCAATGGTTGGGAGGGCCCTACGAGCAGTACTTC.

The chain uses TRBV5-1 and TRBJ1-4; 10 bases align to TRBD1. Per the germline V gene, CDR1 is SGHRS and CDR2 is YFSETQ. Losses at the gene ends were 4 bases for V and 8 bases for J; bases not matched to a gene: 17. The CDR3 is 18 amino acids. CDR3 residues: CASSPRPPGTGAGEKLFF. For the CDR3, the DNA is TGCGCCAGCAGCCCGCGACCTCCCGGGACAGGGGCGGGGGAAAAACTGTTTTTT.

V is TRBV6-1 and J is TRBJ2-7, with D perhaps TRBD2 (5 bases). CDR1 and CDR2 (germline): MNHNS, SASEGT. CDR3 length equals 14 residues. With 2 bases removed from V and 4 bases from J, the gap between germline ends came to 12 bases. CDR3: CASSEIGRGYEQYF. As DNA, the CDR3 is TGTGCCAGCAGTGAAATCGGGCGAGGGTACGAGCAGTACTTC.

This clone showed up just once. This chain uses TRBV5-4 with TRBJ2-7, with 8 bases aligning to TRBD2. With V trimmed by 3 bases and J by 2 bases, 10 bases remained unmatched. The CDR3 has 16 residues. CDR1 and CDR2 (germline): SGHNT, YYREEE (reference sequence). As DNA, the CDR3 is TGTGCCAGCAGCTCCCCGGGGGAGCGGGGGACCTACGAGCAGTACTTC. Its translation: CASSSPGERGTYEQYF.

The chain recombines TRBV2 with TRBJ2-7, with TRBD1 matching 7 bases. V trimming: 2 bases; J trimming: 5 bases; junction bases outside the gene matches: 6. Germline V CDR1 and CDR2: SNHLY, FYNNEI. CDR3 length: 14 amino acids. The CDR3 is CASSEWGQNHEQYF. The DNA for the CDR3 is TGTGCCAGCAGTGAATGGGGACAGAACCACGAGCAGTACTTC. The entire variable domain, with the rest obtained from reference TRBV2 and TRBJ2-7, is as follows: EPEVTQTPSHQVTQMGQEVILRCVPISNHLYFYWYRQILGQKVEFLVSFYNNEISEKSEIFDDQFSVERPDGSNFTLKIRSTKLEDSAMYFCASSEWGQNHEQYFGPGTRLTVT.

The rearrangement joins TRBV29-1 to TRBJ1-1; D gene uncertain. The CDR3 totals 15 residues. Germline CDR1 SQVTM, CDR2 ANQGSEA. V shed 1 base and J shed 1 base, with 13 bases lying between them. The CDR3 sequence: CSVEGKQTKNTEAFF. Here the CDR3 DNA reads TGCAGCGTTGAAGGGAAGCAGACAAAGAACACTGAAGCTTTCTTT. The variable domain in full, completed from reference TRBV29-1 and TRBJ1-1, reads SAVISQKPSRDICQRGTSLTIQCQVDSQVTMMFWYRQQPGQSLTLIATANQGSEATYESGFVIDKFPISRPNLTFSTLTVSNMSPEDSSIYLCSVEGKQTKNTEAFFGQGTRLTVV.

The chain links TRBV4-3 to TRBJ2-7, with 13 bases identical to TRBD2. The ends lost 4 bases at V and 5 bases at J; junction bases unmatched: 17. From germline, CDR1 is LGHNA and CDR2 YSLEER. The CDR3 is 19 amino acids. The CDR3 protein is CASSLTRTSGSPFRNEQYF. In DNA form, the CDR3 reads TGCGCCAGCAGCCTTACTAGGACTAGCGGGAGTCCTTTTCGGAACGAGCAGTACTTC.

The gene calls are TRBV25-1 and TRBJ2-1; possibly TRBD1 for D (5 bases). The CDR3 covers 14 residues. The germline V gene encodes CDR1 MGHDK and CDR2 SYGVNS. With 4 bases removed from V and 5 bases from J, the gap between germline ends came to 12 bases. CDR3 DNA sequence: TGTGCCAGCAGTGCAACAGGAAGGGACAATGAGCAGTTCTTC. Protein: CASSATGRDNEQFF.

The CDR3 here is CASSVTGGEGTQYF. The CDR3 DNA follows: TGTGCCAGCAGCGTGACAGGGGGCGAAGGGACCCAGTACTTC. The gene calls are TRBV6-1 and TRBJ2-5; 10 positions agree with TRBD1. V shed 6 bases, J shed 7 bases, and the junction held 8 bases outside the gene matches. There are 14 residues in the CDR3. CDR1 is MNHNS and CDR2 is SASEGT in the germline V gene.